What follows is one T cell receptor beta chain and its context. Its antigen is currently unknown. One end of the junction fails to match germline, which may point to a read error. This entry belongs to a study of tumor-infiltrating lymphocytes in primary liver carcinoma. Points from the study as a whole: Tumors had a significantly higher top-250-clone fraction than blood (p = 0.039). Between tumor regions, pairs overlapped more than tumor-adjacent and tumor-blood pairs did. Only about 8-25% of top clones were detected in each of the five tumor regions.

Co-extraction of RNA and DNA was performed on roughly 20-33 mg of unsorted bulk tissue. Starting material of around 460 ng total RNA yielded TCR beta cDNA via a constant-region primer. Amplification in three nested multiplex PCR rounds with slightly modified ARM-PCR gave rise to TCR beta libraries. Each of the first two PCR rounds ran roughly 9 cycles with TRBV1-TRBV30 forward and C-beta reverse primers. TCRdb itself ran the multiplex PCR reads through MiXCR, one entry per CDR3 protein. The data hold some 50,000 distinct CDR3 sequences, with just over 70% observed a single time. The CDR3 has 14 amino acids.

Sequenced sample: liver tumor tissue from sampling region 5. Subset indicated: tumor region T5, tumor centre. The chain uses TRBV12-3 or TRBV12-4 and TRBJ2-1, with a tentative D call TRBD2 (6 bases). The TCR was taken from a man in his forties or fifties with primary liver carcinoma and hepatitis B virus infection. CDR3 region: CASRLPPSSDEQFF. The CDR3 nucleotides read TGTGCCAGCCGTTTACCCCCGTCTAGCGACGAGCAGTTCTTC.